This T cell receptor beta chain was observed in a study of a mutant IDH1 vaccine in newly diagnosed glioma. Background on the study: Treated patients had a mean age of 40.4 years and a roughly 60% male, around 38% female split. Study-level findings and limits: It was approximately 93% of patients that developed vaccine-induced immune responses.

CDR1 is MNHEY and CDR2 is SVGAGI in the germline V gene. V lost 0 bases and J 5 bases, leaving 7 bases between the germline ends. This CDR3 has 13 amino acids. Note on this clone: Antigen specificity is unknown.

TCRdb's copy holds only in-frame clones and misses some; the assay was immunoSEQ multiplex PCR. Here the sample spans about 54,000 clones, 80% to 90% being singletons. Documented time point: baseline, week 1 (first vaccination visit). Specified treatment: pre-vaccination baseline after standard-of-care therapy. The donors' diagnosis was new WHO grade 3 or 4 astrocytoma that was IDH1-mutant and ATRX-lost. The material was PBMCs, obtained from a glioma patient treated with radiotherapy, temozolomide or both. V gene TRBV6-5 combines with J gene TRBJ2-5; D not resolved. This clonotype was obtained from a man in his late teens or twenties with glioma. CDR3 in amino acids: CASSYSFYETQYF. The CDR3 nucleotides read TGTGCCAGCAGTTACTCGTTTTACGAGACCCAGTACTTC.